The 20 T cell receptor beta chains listed next were all sequenced from one sample in a study of OX40 agonist ivuxolimab in advanced cancers. Data came from immunoSEQ multiplex PCR; TCRdb stores just in-frame clones and leaves some out. The sample shows some 17,000 clones, around 93% of them seen only once. Sequenced material: CD4+ or CD8+ T cells sorted from blood, taken in a trial of the OX40 agonist ivuxolimab. These receptors came from an adult with an advanced solid tumor such as melanoma, head and neck, liver or kidney cancer.

The chain is built from TRBV27 and TRBJ1-5; D remains ambiguous. The germline gives CDR1 MNHEY, CDR2 SMNVEV (reference sequence). The CDR3 runs 16 residues. Trimming removed 0 bases at V and 4 bases at J, with 13 bases between. CDR3 bases: TGTGCCAGCAGTTTATCTGGCAGGAATTCGAATCAGCCCCAGCATTTT. Translating gives CASSLSGRNSNQPQHF.

The chain combines TRBV7-3 with TRBJ1-2, with 7 bases aligning to TRBD1. CDR3 size: 13 residues. CDR1 is SGHTA, CDR2 FQGTGA, per germline. The V gene end was trimmed by 10 bases and the J gene end by 4 bases; junction bases not matched to a gene: 9. CDR3 bases: TGTGCCAATGAACAGGGGTTCGGCTATGGCTACACCTTC. Protein product: CANEQGFGYGYTF. The complete variable domain, with remaining parts taken from reference TRBV7-3 and TRBJ1-2, reads GAGVSQTPSNKVTEKGKYVELRCDPISGHTALYWYRQSLGQGPEFLIYFQGTGAADDSGLPNDRFFAVRPEGSVSTLKIQRTERGDSAVYLCANEQGFGYGYTFGSGTRLTVV.

V is TRBV9 and J is TRBJ2-7, with 9 bases that match TRBD2. CDR1 and CDR2 from the germline V gene are SGDLS and YYNGEE. This CDR3 contains 14 residues. The V gene end was trimmed by 0 bases and the J gene end by 5 bases; junction bases not matched to a gene: 3. CDR3 residues: CASSVVAGVHEQYF. DNA for the CDR3: TGTGCCAGCAGCGTAGTAGCGGGAGTACACGAGCAGTACTTC.

This chain uses TRBV9 with TRBJ2-3, with TRBD2 matching 7 bases. Germline V gene sequence: CDR1 SGDLS, CDR2 YYNGEE. The V gene end was trimmed by 4 bases and the J gene end by 5 bases; junction bases not matched to a gene: 7. The CDR3 runs 14 residues. CDR3 DNA sequence: TGTGCCAGCAGCCCTTGGACTAGAATAGATACGCAGTATTTT. Translating it yields CASSPWTRIDTQYF.

The genes are TRBV27 and TRBJ2-2; 9 positions agree with TRBD2. CDR1 is MNHEY, CDR2 SMNVEV, per germline (reference sequence). This CDR3 comprises 18 residues. Losses at the gene ends were 6 bases for V and 3 bases for J; bases not matched to a gene: 14. CDR3 bases: TGTGCCAGCAGCTTAACCTCAGGGGCGGGAGGGTACACCGGGGAGCTGTTTTTT. Protein: CASSLTSGAGGYTGELFF.

This clone was found a few times. This chain uses TRBV5-6 with TRBJ2-5; D gene uncertain. V shed 5 bases and J shed 1 base, with 6 bases lying between them. CDR3 length equals 12 residues. The germline CDR1 and CDR2 sequences are SGHDT and YYEEEE. The CDR3 reads CASSLTQETQYF. The CDR3 nucleotides are TGTGCCAGCAGTCTTACCCAAGAGACCCAGTACTTC. The full variable domain, rest sourced from reference TRBV5-6 and TRBJ2-5, is DAGVTQSPTHLIKTRGQQVTLRCSPKSGHDTVSWYQQALGQGPQFIFQYYEEEERQRGNFPDRFSGHQFPNYSSELNVNALLLGDSALYLCASSLTQETQYFGPGTRLLVL.

The V and J genes are TRBV10-1 and TRBJ2-5; D may match TRBD1 or TRBD2 (6 bases each). Per the germline V gene, CDR1 is WNHNN and CDR2 is SYGVQD (reference sequence). V gave up 4 bases and J gave up 3 bases, with 18 bases separating them. The CDR3 covers 16 residues. Written as DNA, the CDR3 is TGCGCCAGCAGTGGACGCGGGACAACCTGGGAAGAGACCCAGTACTTC. This translates into CASSGRGTTWEETQYF.

V usage is TRBV2 and J usage is TRBJ2-1; 8 bases agree with TRBD1. The length of the CDR3 is 16 residues. With 2 bases clipped from V and 4 bases from J, the junction kept 7 bases outside the gene matches. CDR1 is SNHLY, CDR2 FYNNEI, per germline. DNA for the CDR3: TGTGCCAGCAGTGAATCGCAGGACAGGGTGTACAATGAGCAGTTCTTC. Protein sequence: CASSESQDRVYNEQFF. The full variable domain, completed using reference TRBV2 and TRBJ2-1, is EPEVTQTPSHQVTQMGQEVILRCVPISNHLYFYWYRQILGQKVEFLVSFYNNEISEKSEIFDDQFSVERPDGSNFTLKIRSTKLEDSAMYFCASSESQDRVYNEQFFGPGTRLTVL.

This chain joins TRBV7-9 and TRBJ1-1; TRBD1 matches at 9 bases. After removal of 2 bases from V and 3 bases from J, the junction contained 10 bases not matched to a gene. The germline gives CDR1 SEHNR, CDR2 FQNEAQ (reference sequence). This CDR3 comprises 17 residues. CDR3 DNA: TGTGCCAGCAGCTTACTGCGAACAGGGGGCGATGACACTGAAGCTTTCTTT. Its translation is CASSLLRTGGDDTEAFF.

The rearrangement links TRBV27 to TRBJ1-1; weak D call: TRBD1 (5 bases). The V gene's germline CDR1 is MNHEY and CDR2 SMNVEV (reference sequence). CDR3 size: 12 residues. Trimming removed 6 bases from V and 3 bases from J, with 8 bases in between. The CDR3 here is CASRRGHTEAFF. In DNA, the CDR3 is TGTGCCAGCAGAAGGGGTCACACTGAAGCTTTCTTT.

This chain uses TRBV29-1 with TRBJ1-1, with D maybe TRBD1 (5 bases). The CDR3 loop spans 14 amino acids. Trimming took 4 bases from V and 1 from J, leaving 13 bases between them. Germline CDR1 and CDR2: SQVTM and ANQGSEA. Written as DNA, the CDR3 is TGCAGCGTTGTCCCCCGGGGGTCGAACACTGAAGCTTTCTTT. It yields the protein CSVVPRGSNTEAFF.

The J gene is TRBJ2-7, the V gene TRBV27; 8 bases are a match to TRBD1. CDR3 size: 15 residues. V lost 5 bases, J lost 2 bases, and 8 bases stayed unmatched. Germline V gene sequence: CDR1 MNHEY, CDR2 SMNVEV (reference sequence). The CDR3 coding sequence is TGTGCCAGCAGTCCCTCGACAGGGGTAACCTACGAGCAGTACTTC. Its translation is CASSPSTGVTYEQYF.

The chain employs TRBV18 and TRBJ2-3; D is ambiguous. Trimming removed 5 bases at V and 8 bases at J, with 29 bases between. CDR3 length equals 18 residues. CDR1 KGHSH and CDR2 LQKENI come from the germline V gene. CDR3 sequence: CASSSELGPSVVIGTQYF. The CDR3 DNA reads TGTGCCAGCTCATCAGAGCTCGGGCCATCTGTTGTGATAGGTACGCAGTATTTT.

The chain recombines TRBV27 with TRBJ2-2; 11 nucleotides agree with TRBD2. The length of the CDR3 is 18 residues. V shed 5 bases, J shed 3 bases, and the junction held 11 bases outside the gene matches. Germline-derived CDR1 and CDR2 are MNHEY and SMNVEV (reference sequence). CDR3 bases: TGTGCCAGCAGTCCTGGGGTAGCGGGAGGGCCGGACACCGGGGAGCTGTTTTTT. It is translated as CASSPGVAGGPDTGELFF.

The chain recombines TRBV29-1 with TRBJ2-6, with unresolved D. Trimming took 3 bases from V and 0 from J, leaving 9 bases between them. The germline CDR1 and CDR2 sequences are SQVTM and ANQGSEA. This CDR3 region has 15 residues. CDR3 in amino acids: CSVEGRSSGANVLTF. The CDR3 nucleotides are TGCAGCGTTGAGGGCAGGTCCTCTGGGGCCAACGTCCTGACTTTC.

The sample holds one count of this clone. The CDR3 reads CASSFGGVGGNTGELFF. CDR3 DNA: TGTGCTAGTTCGTTCGGAGGGGTGGGCGGGAACACCGGGGAGCTGTTTTTT. V and J are TRBV12-5 and TRBJ2-2; a possible D gene is TRBD2 (6 bases). V was clipped by 8 bases and J by 1 base, with 20 bases between them. Germline CDR1 reads LGHNT; CDR2 reads FRNRAP. There are 17 residues in the CDR3.

The chain has TRBV13 and TRBJ2-3; 7 bases are shared with TRBD2. Germline values: CDR1 PRHDT, CDR2 FYEKMQ (reference sequence). The CDR3 totals 16 residues. The junction had 14 bases not matched to a gene; V was cut back by 5 bases and J by 6 bases. The CDR3 DNA reads TGTGCCAGCAGCCTCCCCGGACTAGAATTTAACGATACGCAGTATTTT. This translates into CASSLPGLEFNDTQYF. Combining the CDR3 with reference TRBV13 and TRBJ2-3 gives the whole variable domain AAGVIQSPRHLIKEKRETATLKCYPIPRHDTVYWYQQGPGQDPQFLISFYEKMQSDKGSIPDRFSAQQFSDYHSELNMSSLELGDSALYFCASSLPGLEFNDTQYFGPGTRLTVL.

The rearrangement links TRBV27 to TRBJ2-7; D is unclear. With 4 bases removed from V and 7 bases from J, the gap between germline ends came to 11 bases. Germline V gene sequence: CDR1 MNHEY, CDR2 SMNVEV (reference sequence). The CDR3 runs to 12 residues. The CDR3, as DNA: TGTGCCAGCAGTTCTGACTGGGCTGAGCAGTACTTC. Protein sequence: CASSSDWAEQYF.

The gene calls are TRBV27 and TRBJ1-1; tentative D call: TRBD1 (5 bases). The germline V gene has CDR1 MNHEY and CDR2 SMNVEV (reference sequence). V was shortened by 5 bases and J by 4 bases, with 14 bases between the two germline ends. The CDR3 loop spans 14 amino acids. The CDR3 sequence: CASSLIPRGTEAFF. CDR3 DNA: TGTGCCAGCAGTCTCATACCAAGGGGCACTGAAGCTTTCTTT.

This chain connects TRBV28 to TRBJ1-1; D is unclear. Trimming cost V 1 base and J 6 bases, with 9 bases left between them. Germline V gene lookup returns CDR1 MDHEN and CDR2 SYDVKM. The CDR3 length is 13 residues. The CDR3 reads CASSLSFDPEAFF. CDR3 nucleotides: TGTGCCAGCAGTTTATCATTCGATCCTGAAGCTTTCTTT.